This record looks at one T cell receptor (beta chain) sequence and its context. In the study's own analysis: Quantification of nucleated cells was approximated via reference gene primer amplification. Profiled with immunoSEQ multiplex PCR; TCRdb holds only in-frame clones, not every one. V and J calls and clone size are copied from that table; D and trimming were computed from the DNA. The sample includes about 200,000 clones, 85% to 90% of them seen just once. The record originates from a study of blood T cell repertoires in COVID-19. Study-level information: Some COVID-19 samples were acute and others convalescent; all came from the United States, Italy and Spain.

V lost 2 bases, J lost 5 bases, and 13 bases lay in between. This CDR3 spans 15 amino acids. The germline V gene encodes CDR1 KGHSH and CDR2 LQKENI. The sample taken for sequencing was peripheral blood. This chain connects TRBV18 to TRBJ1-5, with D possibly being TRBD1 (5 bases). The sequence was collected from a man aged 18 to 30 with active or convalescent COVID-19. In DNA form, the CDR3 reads TGTGCCAGCTCACCAACGGCAGGGCAGCATCAGCCCCAGCATTTT. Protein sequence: CASSPTAGQHQPQHF.